These 21 T cell receptor beta chains came from one sample sequenced in a study of T cells in localized non-small cell lung cancer. Some clones are missing from TCRdb's copy, which holds only in-frame ones; the method was immunoSEQ multiplex PCR. Seen here are around 50,000 clones, 70% to 90% observed once, and the top ten hold roughly 18%. Specimen: peripheral blood, collected before any cancer treatment. The receptor source for this set is a male donor at least 60 years old with stage III squamous cell lung carcinoma.

The rearrangement uses TRBV19 and TRBJ2-7; a weak D match, TRBD1 (5 bases). CDR1 is LNHDA and CDR2 is SQIVND in the germline V gene (reference sequence). The CDR3 runs 14 residues. Between the trimmed V and J ends, which lost 1 base and 7 bases, there was a span of 14 bases. This CDR3 is CASSIAHRTREQYF. The CDR3 DNA reads TGTGCCAGTAGTATAGCCCACAGGACGAGGGAGCAGTACTTC. The full variable domain, completed using reference TRBV19 and TRBJ2-7, is DGGITQSPKYLFRKEGQNVTLSCEQNLNHDAMYWYRQDPGQGLRLIYYSQIVNDFQKGDIAEGYSVSREKKESFPLTVTSAQKNPTAFYLCASSIAHRTREQYFGPGTRLTVT.

V gene TRBV7-3 combines with J gene TRBJ2-5; 7 nucleotides match TRBD1. Germline trimming cut 5 bases from V and 5 bases from J; bases unmatched to any gene: 8. CDR3 length equals 14 residues. CDR1 and CDR2 from the germline V gene are SGHTA and FQGTGA. As DNA, the CDR3 is TGTGCCAGCAGCACGCGATACAGGGGCGAGACCCAGTACTTC. It specifies CASSTRYRGETQYF.

This chain connects TRBV28 to TRBJ1-5, with 11 bases lining up with TRBD1. With 5 bases clipped from V and 3 bases from J, the junction kept 3 bases outside the gene matches. Germline CDR1 is MDHEN and CDR2 is SYDVKM. The CDR3 loop spans 15 amino acids. The CDR3 nucleotides read TGTGCCAGCAGTGGACAGGGGGCCCCCAATCAGCCCCAGCATTTT. It yields the protein CASSGQGAPNQPQHF.

This clone was counted once. V gene TRBV19 combines with J gene TRBJ2-7; 7 nucleotides match TRBD1. Germline V gene data show CDR1 as LNHDA and CDR2 as SQIVND (reference sequence). V was clipped by 7 bases and J by 0 bases; unmatched bases: 9. The CDR3 contains 15 residues. The CDR3 region has the DNA TGTGCCAGTAACACCCGGGCAGGGGGCTCCTACGAGCAGTACTTC. It translates to CASNTRAGGSYEQYF.

This chain links TRBV6-4 with TRBJ2-3; 9 bases align to TRBD2. Germline V CDR1 and CDR2: MRHNA, SNTAGT. CDR3 length: 17 amino acids. The V segment lost 0 bases and the J segment 0 bases; nucleotides outside the gene matches: 4. The CDR3 DNA follows: TGTGCCAGCAGTGACTCATTAGCGGGGGTTAGCACAGATACGCAGTATTTT. Translated: CASSDSLAGVSTDTQYF.

This chain links TRBV5-8 with TRBJ1-5; D perhaps matches TRBD1 (5 bases). This CDR3 is built from 16 residues. Trimming took 3 bases from V and 8 from J, leaving 21 bases between them. The germline V gene has CDR1 SGHTS and CDR2 YDEGEE. The CDR3: CASSSSAGTGGEPQHF. The DNA of the CDR3 is TGTGCCAGCAGCTCCTCAGCAGGGACCGGGGGTGAGCCCCAGCATTTT.

J is TRBJ1-5 and V is TRBV9; D uncertain. The CDR3 extends over 14 amino acids. With 1 base removed from V and 4 bases from J, the gap between germline ends came to 9 bases. The germline V gene has CDR1 SGDLS and CDR2 YYNGEE. CDR3 residues: CASSVRAENQPQHF. The DNA of the CDR3 is TGTGCCAGCAGCGTAAGGGCGGAAAATCAGCCCCAGCATTTT. The full variable domain, with the rest looked up from reference TRBV9 and TRBJ1-5, is DSGVTQTPKHLITATGQRVTLRCSPRSGDLSVYWYQQSLDQGLQFLIQYYNGEERAKGNILERFSAQQFPDLHSELNLSSLELGDSALYFCASSVRAENQPQHFGDGTRLSIL.

The CDR3 protein is CASSLGDSGVNTEAFF. CDR3 nucleotide sequence: TGTGCCAGCAGCTTAGGAGATTCCGGTGTGAACACTGAAGCTTTCTTT. The V gene is TRBV7-6, the J gene TRBJ1-1; D not certain. V was trimmed by 1 base and J by 0 bases, leaving 12 bases between them. Germline V gene sequence: CDR1 SGHVS, CDR2 FNYEAQ. The CDR3 contains 16 residues.

The gene calls are TRBV7-9 and TRBJ1-4, with a weak D call TRBD1 (6 bases). Germline loops: CDR1 SEHNR, CDR2 FQNEAQ (reference sequence). This CDR3 spans 13 amino acids. V was trimmed by 3 bases and J by 13 bases, leaving 15 bases between them. CDR3 in DNA: TGTGCCAGCAGCTTTTTAGGAAAGGGGGGACTGTTTTTT. Translating it yields CASSFLGKGGLFF.

The DNA of the CDR3 is TGTGCCAGCAGTTTCCGGGACAGGGGTGGCGGCTACACCTTC. Residues: CASSFRDRGGGYTF. The genes are TRBV28 and TRBJ1-2; TRBD1 matches 10 bases. Germline CDR1 and CDR2: MDHEN and SYDVKM. Germline trimming cut 3 bases from V and 8 bases from J; bases unmatched to any gene: 6. The length of the CDR3 is 14 residues.

This chain joins TRBV19 and TRBJ2-1; TRBD1 agrees at 9 bases. Unmatched junction bases numbered 5, after V lost 5 bases and J lost 6 bases. The germline V gene encodes CDR1 LNHDA and CDR2 SQIVND (reference sequence). This CDR3 is 14 amino acids long. The CDR3 sequence: CASSLGQGSNEQFF. In DNA form, the CDR3 reads TGTGCCAGTAGTTTGGGACAGGGAAGCAATGAGCAGTTCTTC.

In its sample, this clone was seen a few times. This chain links TRBV4-1 with TRBJ1-2, with 10 nucleotides matching TRBD1. J was trimmed by 2 bases and V by 6 bases; bases with no gene match: 9. CDR3 size: 16 residues. Germline CDR1 MGHRA, CDR2 YSYEKL. CDR3 sequence: CASRASGTGENYGYTF. In DNA, the CDR3 is TGCGCCAGCAGAGCGTCCGGGACAGGGGAGAACTATGGCTACACCTTC.

V gene TRBV4-2 combines with J gene TRBJ2-3, with D possibly matching TRBD2 (5 bases). V was shortened by 4 bases and J by 2 bases, with 16 bases between the two germline ends. The length of the CDR3 is 16 residues. The V gene's germline CDR1 is LGHNA and CDR2 YNFKEQ. The CDR3 sequence: CASSLNAGGLTDTQYF. The CDR3 DNA reads as TGTGCCAGCAGCCTTAACGCGGGCGGTCTCACAGATACGCAGTATTTT.

This chain links TRBV2 with TRBJ1-4; the D gene is possibly TRBD1 (6 bases). The ends were cut back, 7 bases at V and 1 base at J, with 13 bases in the middle. The CDR3 is made up of 15 amino acids. The germline gives CDR1 SNHLY, CDR2 FYNNEI. The CDR3 DNA reads as TGTGCCAGCATTTTAACAGGGTTAACTAATGAAAAACTGTTTTTT. Protein product: CASILTGLTNEKLFF. Complete variable domain (other parts from reference TRBV2 and TRBJ1-4): EPEVTQTPSHQVTQMGQEVILRCVPISNHLYFYWYRQILGQKVEFLVSFYNNEISEKSEIFDDQFSVERPDGSNFTLKIRSTKLEDSAMYFCASILTGLTNEKLFFGSGTQLSVL.

In DNA, the CDR3 is TGTGCCGGGTTTGGGGAGGGGAAAGCTTTCTTT. It translates to CAGFGEGKAFF. The chain uses TRBV7-9 and TRBJ1-1; D is perhaps TRBD1 (5 bases). Germline CDR1 SEHNR, CDR2 FQNEAQ (reference sequence). Trimming removed 11 bases from V and 9 bases from J, with 16 bases in between. The CDR3 loop spans 11 amino acids. Complete variable domain (other parts from reference TRBV7-9 and TRBJ1-1): DTGVSQNPRHKITKRGQNVTFRCDPISEHNRLYWYRQTLGQGPEFLTYFQNEAQLEKSRLLSDRFSAERPKGSFSTLEIQRTEQGDSAMYLCAGFGEGKAFFGQGTRLTVV.

The V and J genes are TRBV4-1 and TRBJ2-5, with a tentative D call TRBD2 (6 bases). With 6 bases removed from V and 4 bases from J, the gap between germline ends came to 15 bases. Germline V lookup: CDR1 MGHRA, CDR2 YSYEKL. This CDR3 has 14 amino acids. The CDR3 region is CASSLASVRETQYF. The CDR3, as DNA: TGCGCCAGCAGTCTTGCTAGCGTTCGAGAGACCCAGTACTTC.

V gene TRBV29-1 combines with J gene TRBJ1-1, with D uncertain. Germline V gives CDR1 SQVTM, CDR2 ANQGSEA. The V end lost 8 bases, the J end lost 1 base, and 14 bases lay between the germline ends. The CDR3 is 13 amino acids. The CDR3 region has the DNA TGCAGCTCCCTTTTCAGACGGAACACTGAAGCTTTCTTT. Amino acids: CSSLFRRNTEAFF.

CDR3 in DNA: TGTGCCAGCACTCCTAATCTCGGGCAGACATTTGGCGAGCAGTACTTC. Amino acid sequence: CASTPNLGQTFGEQYF. The chain has TRBV28 and TRBJ2-7; D gene unclear. Per germline, CDR1 MDHEN and CDR2 SYDVKM. The CDR3 has 16 amino acids. Trimming removed 7 bases from V and 6 bases from J, with 25 bases in between.

V usage is TRBV13 and J usage is TRBJ2-1; possible D gene TRBD2, 6 bases. CDR3 size: 14 residues. The V end was cut by 6 bases, the J end by 6 bases, with 15 bases between. Germline CDR1 PRHDT, CDR2 FYEKMQ (reference sequence). The DNA of the CDR3 is TGTGCCAGCAGGTTCCGACTAGGAGGCAATGAGCAGTTCTTC. Encoded protein: CASRFRLGGNEQFF.

The V and J genes are TRBV7-5 and TRBJ2-6; the table gives TRBD1 as D, unverified against the DNA. TRBV7-5 is given as a pseudogene. This CDR3 is 15 amino acids long. The CDR3 coding sequence is TGTGCCAGAATGAGTAGACAAAGTCGGGCCAACGTCCTGACTTTC. The encoded protein is CARMSRQSRANVLTF.

This chain uses TRBV27 with TRBJ1-6; D remains ambiguous. V lost 5 bases, J lost 7 bases, and 12 bases lay in between. CDR1 is MNHEY and CDR2 is SMNVEV in the germline V gene (reference sequence). The CDR3 consists of 14 residues. The CDR3 region is CASSPSVPNSPLHF. The CDR3 coding sequence is TGTGCCAGCAGTCCGAGCGTCCCAAATTCACCCCTCCACTTT.